This T cell receptor (beta chain) was recorded in a study of regulatory T cells in long-lasting Graves disease. The V gene's germline CDR1 is SGHTA and CDR2 FQGTGA. J was trimmed by 10 bases and V by 2 bases; bases with no gene match: 2. This CDR3 has 13 amino acids. This clonotype was detected a few times. Its specificity is unknown. Study results and limitations: Those with persistent Graves' had less TCR diversity than newly diagnosed patients.

iRepertoire HTBI primers and Arm-PCR of CDR3 regions built TCR beta libraries. TCRdb called the multiplex PCR reads again in MiXCR, with one record for every CDR3 protein. The sample contains hundreds of thousands of distinct CDR3 sequences, over 20% of which appear only once. Time point here: persistent/refractory GD, antithyroid drugs over 5 years with positive TRAb. PBMC-derived RNA was used for the TCR library. Patients came from an endocrinology department in Xi'an, China. The chain recombines TRBV7-3 with TRBJ2-1; 10 positions agree with TRBD2. The sequence came from a female donor with Graves disease. Source: peripheral blood mononuclear cells (PBMCs), taken when the disease was refractory, from a patient treated with antithyroid drugs. The CDR3 sequence is CASSLALAGEQFF. The DNA of the CDR3 is TGTGCCAGCAGCTTAGCACTAGCGGGAGAGCAGTTCTTC.